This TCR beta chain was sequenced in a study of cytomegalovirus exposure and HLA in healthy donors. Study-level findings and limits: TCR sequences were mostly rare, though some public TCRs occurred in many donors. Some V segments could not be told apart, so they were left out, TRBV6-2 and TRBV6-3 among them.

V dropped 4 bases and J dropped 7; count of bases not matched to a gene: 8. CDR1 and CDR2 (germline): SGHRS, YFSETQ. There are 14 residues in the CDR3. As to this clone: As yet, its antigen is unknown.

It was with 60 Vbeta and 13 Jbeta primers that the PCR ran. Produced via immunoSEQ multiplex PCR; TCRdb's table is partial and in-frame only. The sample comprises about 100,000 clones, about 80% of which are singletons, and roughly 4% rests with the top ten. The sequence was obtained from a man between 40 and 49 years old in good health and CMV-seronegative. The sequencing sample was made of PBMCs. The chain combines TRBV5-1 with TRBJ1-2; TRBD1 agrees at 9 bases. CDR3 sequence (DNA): TGCGCCAGCAGCCAAGGACAGGGGCACGGTGGCTACACCTTC. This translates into CASSQGQGHGGYTF.